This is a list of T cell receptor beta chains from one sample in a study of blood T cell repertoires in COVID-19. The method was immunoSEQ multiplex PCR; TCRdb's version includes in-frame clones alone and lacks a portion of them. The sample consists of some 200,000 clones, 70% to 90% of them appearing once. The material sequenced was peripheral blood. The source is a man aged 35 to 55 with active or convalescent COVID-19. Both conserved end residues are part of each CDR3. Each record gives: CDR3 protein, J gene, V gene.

CSVDLSGDYDGQYF	TRBJ2-7	TRBV29-1
CASRISEHIYF	TRBJ1-3	TRBV12-3/TRBV12-4
CASFEGQVASPLHF	TRBJ1-6	TRBV18
CSVRGTTDTQYF	TRBJ2-3	TRBV29-1
CASSARDRGWRSPLHF	TRBJ1-6	TRBV25-1
CASRGAVQPQHF	TRBJ1-5	TRBV28
CASTSWTSYNSPLHF	TRBJ1-6	TRBV19
CASRELAGEETQYF	TRBJ2-5	TRBV10-2
CASSQAAGFQETQYF	TRBJ2-5	TRBV4-2
CASSPRSGAYNEQFF	TRBJ2-1	TRBV28
CASSSRPRNSPLHF	TRBJ1-6	TRBV28
CASSHETSGGPHNEQFF	TRBJ2-1	TRBV3-1/TRBV3-2
CASSIGPKEKLFF	TRBJ1-4	TRBV19
CASSIYWDRGAGELFF	TRBJ2-2	TRBV19
CAISSKQENYGYTF	TRBJ1-2	TRBV10-3
CASSWTSGGANEQFF	TRBJ2-1	TRBV5-1
CASSPPRDSTEAFF	TRBJ1-1	TRBV18
CASSFRDRNSPLHF	TRBJ1-6	TRBV5-6
CASSLGPLGGYEQYF	TRBJ2-7	TRBV7-9
CASSVAGNNEQFF	TRBJ2-1	TRBV9
CASSESRAADTQYF	TRBJ2-3	TRBV2
CSVGGQSDSPLHF	TRBJ1-6	TRBV29-1
CASTPLTGKGTIYF	TRBJ1-3	TRBV6-5
CASTEQGLHTEAFF	TRBJ1-1	TRBV6-5
CASSADRSGNTIYF	TRBJ1-3	TRBV9
CATSREGRMDQPQHF	TRBJ1-5	TRBV15
CASSRRGQGNEKLFF	TRBJ1-4	TRBV9
CASSVLLSGGNDEQFF	TRBJ2-1	TRBV5-1
CASSLGLGSNQPQHF	TRBJ1-5	TRBV7-2
CAWSVRDNQPQHF	TRBJ1-5	TRBV30
CASSVGGLGSPLHF	TRBJ1-6	TRBV28
CASSYGVGDTIYF	TRBJ1-3	TRBV6-6
CASSPSLRGTYGYTF	TRBJ1-2	TRBV19
CASSSRHPGVYEQYF	TRBJ2-7	TRBV19
CASSWGTSSYNSPLHF	TRBJ1-6	TRBV27
CASSVAGAYNEQFF	TRBJ2-1	TRBV28